This T cell receptor beta chain is from a study of blood T cell repertoires in COVID-19. The CDR3 spans 15 residues. The V and J ends lost 4 bases and 4 bases, in that order; junction bases with no gene match: 8. Germline CDR1 and CDR2: SQVTM and ANQGSEA. Participant-given clinical history determined each cohort assignment. Repertoires were generated with immunoSEQ multiplex PCR, while TCRdb's copy carries only in-frame clones and drops some. Here the sample spans about 160,000 clones, roughly 84% being singletons. V usage is TRBV29-1 and J usage is TRBJ2-2; 8 nucleotides match TRBD1. The TCR sequence derives from a woman aged 50 to 60 who had recovered from COVID-19. Sequences were obtained from PBMCs or T cells enriched from blood (not recorded which). Here the CDR3 DNA reads TGCAGCGTTGCTGGGACAGGTCCGAGCACCGGGGAGCTGTTTTTT. Residues: CSVAGTGPSTGELFF.